This entry describes one T cell receptor beta chain. Its specificity is not known. The CDR3 extends over 14 amino acids. Germline loops: CDR1 GTSNPN, CDR2 SVGIG (reference sequence). V lost 1 base, J lost 7 bases, and 16 bases lay in between. The data stem from a study of T cell responses to AZD1222 COVID-19 vaccine. General study findings and limits: Repertoire collection took place solely once the T cell response had peaked.

Clones were sequenced by immunoSEQ multiplex PCR, and TCRdb holds only the in-frame ones, with some missing. The profile shows 120,000 or so clones, over 75% of them singletons. This clonotype originated in an adult in good health. The source material was peripheral blood, sampled on day 0 of AZD1222 vaccination. This sequence joins TRBV30 and TRBJ1-2; D possibly corresponds to TRBD1 (6 bases). In nucleotides, the CDR3 is TGTGCCTGGAGTGGGACAGCCTTGGGGGGTGGCTACACCTTC. Translating it yields CAWSGTALGGGYTF.